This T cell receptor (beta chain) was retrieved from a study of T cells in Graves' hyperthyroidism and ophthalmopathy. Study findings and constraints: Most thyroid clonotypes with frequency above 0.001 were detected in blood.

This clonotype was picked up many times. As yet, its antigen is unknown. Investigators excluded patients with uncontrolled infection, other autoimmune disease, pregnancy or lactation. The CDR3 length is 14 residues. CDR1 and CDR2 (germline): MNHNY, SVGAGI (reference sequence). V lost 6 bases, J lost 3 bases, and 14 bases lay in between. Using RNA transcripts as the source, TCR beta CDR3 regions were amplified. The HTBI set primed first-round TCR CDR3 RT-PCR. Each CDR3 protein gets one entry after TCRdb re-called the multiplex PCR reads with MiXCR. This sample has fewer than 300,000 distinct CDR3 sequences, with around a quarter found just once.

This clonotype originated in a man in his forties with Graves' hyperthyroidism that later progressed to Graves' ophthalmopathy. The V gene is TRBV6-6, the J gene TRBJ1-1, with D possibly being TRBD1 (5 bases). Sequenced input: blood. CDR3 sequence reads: CASRLDSRYTEAFF. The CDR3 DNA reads TGTGCCAGCAGATTAGACAGCCGTTACACTGAAGCTTTCTTT.